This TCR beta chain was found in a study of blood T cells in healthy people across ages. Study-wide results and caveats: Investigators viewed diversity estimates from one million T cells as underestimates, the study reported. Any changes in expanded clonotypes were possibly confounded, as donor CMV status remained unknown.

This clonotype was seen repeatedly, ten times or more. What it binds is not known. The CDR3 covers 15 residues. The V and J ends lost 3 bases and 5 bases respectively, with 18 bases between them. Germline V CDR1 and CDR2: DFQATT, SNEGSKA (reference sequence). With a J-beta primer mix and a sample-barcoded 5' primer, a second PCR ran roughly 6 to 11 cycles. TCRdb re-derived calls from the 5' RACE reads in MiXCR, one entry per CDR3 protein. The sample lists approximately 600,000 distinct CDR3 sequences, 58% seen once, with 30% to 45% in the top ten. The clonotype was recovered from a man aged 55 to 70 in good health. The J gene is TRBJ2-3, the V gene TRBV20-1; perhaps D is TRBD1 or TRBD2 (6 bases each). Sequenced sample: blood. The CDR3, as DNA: TGCAGTGCTAGGGGACGGGGGCCCCGACAAGATACGCAGTATTTT. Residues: CSARGRGPRQDTQYF.